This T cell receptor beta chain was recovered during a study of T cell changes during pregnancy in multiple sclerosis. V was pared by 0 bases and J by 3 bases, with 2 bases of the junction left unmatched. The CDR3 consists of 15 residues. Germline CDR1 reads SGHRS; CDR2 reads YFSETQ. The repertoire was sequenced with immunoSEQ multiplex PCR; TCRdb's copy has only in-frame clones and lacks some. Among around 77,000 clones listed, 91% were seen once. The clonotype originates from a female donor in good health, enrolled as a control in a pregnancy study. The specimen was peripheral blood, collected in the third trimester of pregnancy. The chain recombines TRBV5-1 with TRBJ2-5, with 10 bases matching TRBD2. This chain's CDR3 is CASSLGTSGKETQYF. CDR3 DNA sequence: TGCGCCAGCAGCTTGGGTACTAGCGGGAAAGAGACCCAGTACTTC.